These T cell receptor beta chains were read from a single sample in a study of T cells in Graves' hyperthyroidism and ophthalmopathy. TCRdb called the multiplex PCR reads again in MiXCR, with one record for every CDR3 protein. The repertoire has about 210,000 distinct CDR3 sequences, 17% of them found once; the top ten carry around 50%. The sequenced sample consisted of blood. The receptors here all came from a man aged 45-65 years with Graves' hyperthyroidism. Both conserved end residues are part of each CDR3. The order of the fields is CDR3 protein, CDR3 DNA, D gene, V gene, J gene, clone size. D genes are given only for firm matches. Size is stated for part of the rows, as once, few or many counts, or as a class when the clone is expanded.

CASSPRFSSGKADTQYF,TGTGCCAGCAGCCCCCGTTTTTCCAGCGGGAAGGCAGATACGCAGTATTTT,TRBD2,TRBV9,TRBJ2-3,.
CASSVRAGVGADTQYF,TGTGCCAGCAGCGTTCGAGCGGGAGTCGGTGCAGATACGCAGTATTTT,TRBD2,TRBV9,TRBJ2-3,many
CASSQEGTRNTGELFF,TGCGCCAGCAGCCAAGAGGGGACTAGGAACACCGGGGAGCTGTTTTTT,TRBD2,TRBV4-1,TRBJ2-2,many
CASSYLGLAGDYEQYF,TGTGCCAGCAGTTACTTAGGACTAGCGGGAGACTACGAGCAGTACTTC,TRBD2,TRBV6-2/TRBV6-3,TRBJ2-7,many
CASSLMGGVNEQFF,TGTGCCAGCAGCTTAATGGGAGGGGTCAATGAGCAGTTCTTC,TRBD2,TRBV11-3,TRBJ2-1,.
CAWSRLADNYEQYF,TGTGCCTGGAGTCGGCTAGCGGACAACTACGAGCAGTACTTC,TRBD2,TRBV30,TRBJ2-7,many
CASSEEWGTVYEQYF,TGTGCCAGCAGTGAAGAATGGGGGACAGTATACGAGCAGTACTTC,TRBD1,TRBV6-1,TRBJ2-7,many
CASSPQTGSEEQYF,TGTGCCAGCAGTCCACAGACAGGGAGTGAAGAGCAGTACTTC,TRBD1,TRBV6-1,TRBJ2-7,few
CASSLITYRTYGYTF,TGTGCCAGCAGTTTAATTACGTACAGAACCTATGGCTACACCTTC,.,TRBV28,TRBJ1-2,.
CAITAGTTRFF,TGTGCCATCACCGCCGGGACTACCCGGTTCTTC,TRBD2,TRBV6-2/TRBV6-3,TRBJ2-1,.
CASSPTIRATFRPQHF,TGTGCCAGCAGCCCCACAATCCGGGCCACTTTTCGACCCCAGCATTTT,.,TRBV28,TRBJ1-5,.
CASSPLWGSGRGDTQYF,TGTGCCAGCAGCCCCCTATGGGGTAGCGGGAGAGGGGATACGCAGTATTTT,TRBD2,TRBV14,TRBJ2-3,.
CASSVRGNTGELFF,TGTGCCAGCAGCGTGCGGGGAAACACCGGGGAGCTGTTTTTT,.,TRBV11-3,TRBJ2-2,many
CSARTGGNTGELFF,TGCAGTGCTCGAACAGGGGGGAACACCGGGGAGCTGTTTTTT,TRBD1,TRBV20-1,TRBJ2-2,.
CASSEWVRLAGVYNEQFF,TGTGCCAGCAGCGAGTGGGTCAGACTAGCGGGAGTATACAATGAGCAGTTCTTC,TRBD2,TRBV7-2,TRBJ2-1,many
CSAGTGRNTGELFF,TGCAGTGCTGGGACAGGGAGGAATACCGGGGAGCTGTTTTTT,TRBD1,TRBV20-1,TRBJ2-2,many
CSARDPARSQETQYF,TGCAGTGCTAGAGATCCAGCCAGGTCCCAAGAGACCCAGTACTTC,.,TRBV20-1,TRBJ2-5,many
CASSLFLAVNNEQFF,TGCGCCAGCAGCTTGTTTCTAGCGGTGAACAATGAGCAGTTCTTC,TRBD2,TRBV5-1,TRBJ2-1,.
CASSHPSEGGDEQFF,TGTGCCAGCAGCCACCCCTCGGAGGGGGGAGATGAGCAGTTCTTC,.,TRBV11-3,TRBJ2-1,few